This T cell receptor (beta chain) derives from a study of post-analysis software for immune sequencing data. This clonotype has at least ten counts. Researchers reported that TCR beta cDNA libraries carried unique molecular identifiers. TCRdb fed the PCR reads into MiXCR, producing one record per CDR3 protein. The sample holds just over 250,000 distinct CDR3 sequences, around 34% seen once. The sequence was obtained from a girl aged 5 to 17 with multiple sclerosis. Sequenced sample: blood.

The CDR3 region is CASSLSGRGWTYNEQFF. The CDR3 nucleotides read TGTGCCAGCAGTTTAAGCGGGAGGGGATGGACCTACAATGAGCAGTTCTTC. J is TRBJ2-1 and V is TRBV12-3 or TRBV12-4, with TRBD2 matching over 10 bases. The V segment lost 2 bases and the J segment 2 bases; nucleotides outside the gene matches: 6. The length of the CDR3 is 17 residues.